The entry that follows covers one T cell receptor (beta chain) sequence. The length of the CDR3 is 15 residues. V was clipped by 5 bases and J by 5 bases, with 18 bases between them. Germline assignment: CDR1 MGHDK and CDR2 SYGVNS. RNA was isolated and reverse transcribed to cDNA, the sequencing template. The method was immunoSEQ multiplex PCR; TCRdb's version includes in-frame clones alone and lacks a portion of them. The sample carries over 150,000 clones, around 63% recorded once. The data stem from a study of CD8+ T cells in alopecia areata. The sequence was collected from a human donor with alopecia areata. The sequenced sample was CD4+ T cells sorted from blood, obtained at week 0. V and J are TRBV25-1 and TRBJ1-1; perhaps TRBD1 as D (6 bases). CDR3 nucleotides: TGTGCCAGCAGTCAGACTCTCCAGGGGATTACTGAAGCTTTCTTT. Residues: CASSQTLQGITEAFF.